Below, 10 T cell receptor beta chains from the same sample are listed, as sequenced in a study of blood T cell repertoires in COVID-19. Method: immunoSEQ multiplex PCR; TCRdb's copy keeps in-frame clones and lacks some. This sample has around 120,000 clones; 79% occur once, and the top ten carry 3% to 4.5%. Sequencing used peripheral blood. These TCRs come from a woman of 80 years or more with acute or convalescent COVID-19.

This chain uses TRBV6-5 with TRBJ1-2; D possibly corresponds to TRBD1 (6 bases). The V and J ends lost 6 bases and 8 bases respectively, with 13 bases between them. This CDR3 is 12 amino acids long. CDR1 is MNHEY, CDR2 SVGAGI, per germline. CDR3 residues: CASSERGLGYTF. The CDR3 nucleotides are TGTGCCAGCAGCGAGCGGGGGCTCGGCTACACCTTC.

CDR3 protein: CASSQVAQGFYGYTF. The CDR3 DNA reads TGTGCCAGCAGCCAAGTTGCACAGGGCTTCTATGGCTACACCTTC. This chain joins TRBV4-2 and TRBJ1-2, with D maybe TRBD1 (6 bases). The length of the CDR3 is 15 residues. CDR1 is LGHNA, CDR2 YNFKEQ, per germline. V was trimmed by 1 base and J by 4 bases, leaving 13 bases between them.

V usage is TRBV7-2 and J usage is TRBJ1-1; D possibly corresponds to TRBD1 (5 bases). With 4 bases removed from V and 0 bases from J, the gap between germline ends came to 12 bases. Germline CDR1 is SGHTA and CDR2 is FQGNSA. This CDR3 has 15 amino acids. DNA for the CDR3: TGTGCCAGCAGCTCCTCGGGGGTAGTGAACACTGAAGCTTTCTTT. Its protein is CASSSSGVVNTEAFF.

The rearrangement uses TRBV3-1 (or the pseudogene TRBV3-2) and TRBJ2-7; weak D call: TRBD1 (6 bases). The germline V and J ends were trimmed by 0 bases and 0 bases, with 12 bases remaining between them. This CDR3 contains 16 residues. Per germline, CDR1 LGHDT and CDR2 YNNKEL (reference sequence). CDR3 DNA sequence: TGTGCCAGCAGCCAAGATCGGACAGAAAACTCCTACGAGCAGTACTTC. It specifies CASSQDRTENSYEQYF.

The V call is TRBV2, the J call TRBJ1-6; 10 nucleotides match TRBD1. After removal of 4 bases from V and 6 bases from J, the junction contained 3 bases not matched to a gene. CDR1 is SNHLY and CDR2 is FYNNEI in the germline V gene. This CDR3 region has 15 residues. The CDR3 sequence: CASSARTGGNSPLHF. The CDR3 DNA reads as TGTGCCAGCAGTGCCCGGACAGGGGGTAATTCACCCCTCCACTTT.

V usage is TRBV30 and J usage is TRBJ1-2; TRBD1 agrees at 10 bases. V shed 1 base, J shed 0 bases, and the junction held 2 bases outside the gene matches. CDR3 length: 15 amino acids. The germline V gene encodes CDR1 GTSNPN and CDR2 SVGIG (reference sequence). The CDR3 loop is CAWSADRGPNYGYTF. CDR3 in DNA: TGTGCCTGGAGTGCAGACAGGGGGCCTAACTATGGCTACACCTTC. Full variable domain (outside the CDR3, taken from reference TRBV30 and TRBJ1-2): SQTIHQWPATLVQPVGSPLSLECTVEGTSNPNLYWYRQAAGRGLQLLFYSVGIGQISSEVPQNLSASRPQDRQFILSSKKLLLSDSGFYLCAWSADRGPNYGYTFGSGTRLTVV.

This clone was observed a handful of times. The chain recombines TRBV7-9 with TRBJ2-1, with D maybe TRBD2 (6 bases). Germline CDR1 is SEHNR and CDR2 is FQNEAQ (reference sequence). V was clipped by 1 base and J by 14 bases, with 30 bases between them. The CDR3 has 18 residues. For the CDR3, the DNA is TGTGCCAGCAGCTTAGGGCCACAGACCGGGACTCATCTCGGTATGGAGTTCTTC. Protein product: CASSLGPQTGTHLGMEFF.

The J gene is TRBJ2-7, the V gene TRBV3-1 (or the pseudogene TRBV3-2), with 14 bases that match TRBD2. J was trimmed by 6 bases and V by 4 bases; bases with no gene match: 5. This CDR3 region has 15 residues. The germline gives CDR1 LGHDT, CDR2 YNNKEL (reference sequence). CDR3 bases: TGTGCCAGCAGCCCGGGGACTAGCGGGGGATTCGAGCAGTACTTC. Amino acids: CASSPGTSGGFEQYF.

The gene calls are TRBV6-5 and TRBJ2-1, with 8 bases fitting TRBD2. The CDR3 runs to 15 residues. Germline CDR1 is MNHEY and CDR2 is SVGAGI. V shed 6 bases and J 3 bases; nucleotides not matched to a gene: 7. The CDR3 reads CASRLGGANYNEQFF. The DNA for the CDR3 is TGTGCCAGCAGACTCGGGGGGGCGAACTACAATGAGCAGTTCTTC.

The chain recombines TRBV19 with TRBJ2-1; possible D gene TRBD2, 7 bases. CDR1 and CDR2 (germline): LNHDA, SQIVND (reference sequence). V gave up 11 bases and J gave up 6 bases, with 11 bases separating them. The CDR3 is 11 amino acids. The CDR3 loop reads CAGGAFNEQFF. In nucleotides, the CDR3 is TGTGCCGGGGGGGCCTTCAATGAGCAGTTCTTC.